This T cell receptor (beta chain) was obtained from a study of shared clonotypes between healthy human individuals. The study's findings and limits: Generally, naive subsets came out with larger estimated richness than memory subsets.

CDR1 SGHRS and CDR2 YFSETQ come from the germline V gene. The CDR3 sequence is 15 residues long. Clones were sequenced by immunoSEQ multiplex PCR, and TCRdb holds only the in-frame ones, with some missing. The sample has some 1,100,000 clones, about 84% seen once. In regard to this clone: What it recognizes is unknown. The junction and the germline gene differ at one end; a read error may be behind it. This specimen includes other DNA sequences encoding the same CDR3.

The chain links TRBV5-1 to TRBJ2-5; 8 positions agree with TRBD1. Sequencing was carried out using memory CD4+ T cells from PBMCs. The subset: CD45RA-negative fraction. This TCR derives from a man younger than 30 in good health. Some clones in this sample may be carry-over from other donors' samples. The CDR3 DNA is TGCGCCAGCAGCGACCCCCAGGGGGCAGGGGAGACCCAATACTTC. As protein: CASSDPQGAGETQYF. Drawing the rest from reference TRBV5-1 and TRBJ2-5, the complete variable domain is KAGVTQTPRYLIKTRGQQVTLSCSPISGHRSVSWYQQTPGQGLQFLFEYFSETQRNKGNFPGRFSGRQFSNSRSEMNVSTLELGDSALYLCASSDPQGAGETQYFGPGTRLLVL.